The T cell receptor (beta chain) described here comes from a study of cytomegalovirus exposure and HLA in healthy donors. Findings and caveats of the study: Rare TCR sequences predominated, though certain public TCRs were found in many donors. According to reports, the classifier identified cytomegalovirus status with high specificity and sensitivity. Researchers counted 164 TCR beta chains as cytomegalovirus-associated. Three CMV-associated chains were confirmed in vitro to be specific for CMV antigens.

This clone was picked up one time. Its specificity is not known. Method: immunoSEQ multiplex PCR; TCRdb's copy keeps in-frame clones and lacks some. The sample lists some 64,000 clones, almost 97% occurring once. The sequenced sample was PBMCs. The receptor comes from a woman between 18 and 29 years old in good health and CMV-seronegative.

CDR3 protein: CASPGGGGTEAFF. The CDR3 nucleotides are TGTGCCAGCCCCGGAGGGGGGGGGACTGAAGCTTTCTTT. The rearrangement joins TRBV7-9 to TRBJ1-1, with D possibly TRBD1 on 6 matching bases. The V end lost 8 bases, the J end lost 5 bases, and 15 bases lay between the germline ends. This CDR3 has 13 residues. CDR1 is SEHNR, CDR2 FQNEAQ, per germline (reference sequence).